A selection of T cell receptor beta chains follows, all from one sample in a study of CD8+ T cells in alopecia areata. The repertoire was sequenced with immunoSEQ multiplex PCR; TCRdb's copy has only in-frame clones and lacks some. The data contain fewer than 200,000 clones, around three fifths of them singletons. The specimen was CD4+ T cells sorted from blood, collected at week 24, from a patient treated with tofacitinib. The receptors derive from a human donor with alopecia areata. Each CDR3 is given with its conserved first and last residue. A D gene is named only where the DNA matches it firmly. Not all rows give a size; the values are once, few, many and, for expanded clones, a class.

V	size	J	D	CDR3	DNA
TRBV4-1	NA	TRBJ2-3	TRBD1	CASSQANRGLNTDTQYF	TGCGCCAGCAGCCAAGCCAACAGGGGGCTCAACACAGATACGCAGTATTTT
TRBV6-6	few	TRBJ2-6	NA	CASSYSWSGANVLTF	TGTGCCAGCAGTTACAGCTGGTCTGGGGCCAACGTCCTGACTTTC
TRBV30	NA	TRBJ2-5	TRBD2	CAWSPSPITSGGIQETQYF	TGTGCCTGGAGCCCTTCGCCAATAACTAGCGGGGGGATCCAAGAGACCCAGTACTTC
TRBV2	NA	TRBJ1-5	TRBD1	CASSVQGGNNQPQHF	TGTGCCAGCAGCGTACAGGGGGGAAACAATCAGCCCCAGCATTTT
TRBV29-1	NA	TRBJ2-7	TRBD1	CSVATGPIYEQYF	TGCAGCGTTGCGACAGGGCCTATCTACGAGCAGTACTTC
TRBV4-2	NA	TRBJ2-3	NA	CASSQEIEGPGDTQYF	TGTGCCAGCAGCCAAGAGATCGAGGGGCCGGGAGATACGCAGTATTTT
TRBV29-1	few	TRBJ2-5	NA	CSVGGGGGETQYF	TGCAGCGTGGGCGGAGGGGGAGGGGAGACCCAGTACTTC
TRBV29-1	NA	TRBJ2-5	NA	CSVDTSGETQYF	TGCAGCGTTGATACCAGCGGAGAGACCCAGTACTTC
TRBV6-5	few	TRBJ1-1	NA	CASSSWANTEAFF	TGTGCCAGCAGTTCGTGGGCGAACACTGAAGCTTTCTTT
TRBV6-1	few	TRBJ2-7	NA	CASSVHYEQYF	TGTGCCAGCAGTGTTCATTACGAGCAGTACTTC
TRBV27	NA	TRBJ1-5	NA	CASSTHGNQPQHF	TGTGCCAGCAGCACACACGGCAATCAGCCCCAGCATTTT
TRBV4-1	NA	TRBJ2-5	NA	CASKRGDTRGETQYF	TGCGCCAGCAAAAGAGGGGACACCAGGGGAGAGACCCAGTACTTC
TRBV19	NA	TRBJ1-2	NA	CASTGNGYTF	TGTGCCAGCACAGGGAACGGCTACACCTTC
TRBV5-1	NA	TRBJ2-3	TRBD1	CASSSAPGQETDTQYF	TGCGCCAGCAGCTCAGCTCCCGGACAGGAGACAGATACGCAGTATTTT
TRBV4-1	NA	TRBJ1-5	TRBD1	CASSPNRGRRGQPQHF	TGCGCCAGCAGCCCCAACAGGGGGCGCAGAGGTCAGCCCCAGCATTTT
TRBV5-6	NA	TRBJ2-2	NA	CASSLRGTAGELFF	TGTGCCAGCAGCTTGCGGGGGACCGCCGGGGAGCTGTTTTTT
TRBV30	NA	TRBJ1-3	TRBD1	CAWRGRGTGSGNTIYF	TGTGCCTGGAGGGGGAGAGGGACAGGGTCTGGAAACACCATATATTTT
TRBV23-1	few	TRBJ2-2	NA	CASSHPPWPMSRAKTGELFF	TGCGCCAGCAGTCACCCCCCGTGGCCCATGTCAAGAGCGAAAACCGGGGAGCTGTTTTTT
TRBV2	NA	TRBJ2-2	TRBD2	CASGLAGASNTGELFF	TGTGCCAGCGGACTAGCGGGGGCCTCGAACACCGGGGAGCTGTTTTTT
TRBV15	NA	TRBJ2-5	NA	CATSRDFHRGEETQYF	TGTGCCACCAGCAGAGATTTTCATCGGGGAGAAGAGACCCAGTACTTC
TRBV6-5	NA	TRBJ1-2	NA	CASSYSQGNYGYTF	TGTGCCAGCAGTTACTCACAGGGAAACTATGGCTACACCTTC
TRBV5-6	once	TRBJ1-1	TRBD1	CASSRDRNTEAFF	TGTGCCAGCAGCCGGGACAGAAACACTGAAGCTTTCTTT
TRBV30	NA	TRBJ1-1	NA	CAWSGVLDTEAFF	TGTGCCTGGAGCGGGGTTTTGGACACTGAAGCTTTCTTT